The 29 T cell receptor beta chains listed next were all sequenced from one sample in a study of blood T cell repertoires in COVID-19. Using immunoSEQ multiplex PCR, the repertoire was profiled, and TCRdb retains in-frame clones only, with some absent. The sample lists roughly 110,000 clones; over 65% were seen once. The sequencing input was peripheral blood. Receptors were obtained from a woman between 40 and 50 years old with acute or convalescent COVID-19.

This sequence joins TRBV18 and TRBJ2-5, with no clear D. Between the trimmed V and J ends, which lost 3 bases and 1 base, there was a span of 6 bases. The CDR3 loop spans 13 amino acids. Germline CDR1 and CDR2: KGHSH and LQKENI. Here the CDR3 DNA reads TGTGCCAGCTCACCTACAAGCCAAGAGACCCAGTACTTC. It codes for CASSPTSQETQYF.

This clone was detected once. V gene TRBV3-1 (or the pseudogene TRBV3-2) combines with J gene TRBJ2-5; TRBD2 is a possible D gene (5 bases). In germline, CDR1 is LGHDT, CDR2 YNNKEL (reference sequence). This CDR3 is built from 12 residues. V lost 7 bases and J lost 7, with 13 bases in between. DNA for the CDR3: TGTGCCAGCAAGCTCTATCGGGGGACCCAGTACTTC. Its translation: CASKLYRGTQYF.

This clone was detected ten times or more. The gene calls are TRBV2 and TRBJ2-1; 8 bases are a match to TRBD2. CDR1 is SNHLY, CDR2 FYNNEI, per germline. V shed 0 bases and J 4 bases; nucleotides not matched to a gene: 5. CDR3 size: 16 residues. The CDR3 nucleotides are TGTGCCAGCAGTGAAGCCGGGAGGGCGGTATACAATGAGCAGTTCTTC. Translated: CASSEAGRAVYNEQFF.

This clone was observed a few times. The chain recombines TRBV5-1 with TRBJ2-2, with 8 bases identical to TRBD1. V lost 4 bases to trimming and J lost 3 bases; unmatched junction nucleotides: 2. Looked up from germline, CDR1 is SGHRS and CDR2 is YFSETQ. This CDR3 region has 14 residues. The CDR3, as DNA: TGCGCCAGCAGCAAGACAGGGGACACCGGGGAGCTGTTTTTT. Its protein product is CASSKTGDTGELFF.

The genes are TRBV11-1 and TRBJ2-3; maybe TRBD1 (5 bases). With 5 bases removed from V and 2 bases from J, the gap between germline ends came to 14 bases. The germline CDR1 and CDR2 sequences are SGHAT and FQDESV (reference sequence). The CDR3 runs 15 residues. CDR3 in amino acids: CASSLNRKNTDTQYF. The CDR3 nucleotides are TGTGCCAGCAGCCTAAACAGGAAAAACACAGATACGCAGTATTTT.

The chain combines TRBV7-2 with TRBJ2-7; 8 nucleotides line up with TRBD1. CDR3 size: 14 residues. Germline CDR1 is SGHTA and CDR2 is FQGNSA. The V and J ends lost 5 bases and 4 bases, in that order; junction bases with no gene match: 7. The CDR3 region is CASSLSGGIYEQYF. CDR3 in DNA: TGTGCCAGCAGCCTTTCAGGGGGCATTTACGAGCAGTACTTC.

The rearrangement joins TRBV19 to TRBJ1-5, with D possibly TRBD1 on 6 matching bases. This CDR3 is built from 16 residues. CDR1 is LNHDA, CDR2 SQIVND, per germline (reference sequence). The V end lost 5 bases, the J end lost 2 bases, and 16 bases lay between the germline ends. Written as DNA, the CDR3 is TGTGCCAGTAGTGGTCAGGGGTTACTGGGCAATCAGCCCCAGCATTTT. Amino acid sequence: CASSGQGLLGNQPQHF.

The chain recombines TRBV5-1 with TRBJ1-6; 8 positions agree with TRBD1. The CDR3 consists of 14 residues. Germline lookup yields CDR1 SGHRS and CDR2 YFSETQ. J gave up 7 bases and V 2 bases, and 2 bases lay outside the gene matches. This chain's CDR3 is CASSFRDRNSPLHF. CDR3 nucleotide sequence: TGCGCCAGCAGCTTCCGGGACAGGAATTCACCCCTCCACTTT. The full variable domain, completed using reference TRBV5-1 and TRBJ1-6, is KAGVTQTPRYLIKTRGQQVTLSCSPISGHRSVSWYQQTPGQGLQFLFEYFSETQRNKGNFPGRFSGRQFSNSRSEMNVSTLELGDSALYLCASSFRDRNSPLHFGNGTRLTVT.

The chain employs TRBV9 and TRBJ1-2; D is uncertain. Trimming took 3 bases from V and 8 from J, leaving 8 bases between them. The length of the CDR3 is 11 residues. CDR1 is SGDLS and CDR2 is YYNGEE in the germline V gene. The CDR3 region is CASSGQAGYTF. The CDR3 DNA sequence: TGTGCCAGCAGCGGGCAGGCCGGCTACACCTTC.

CDR3 sequence: CASSYRDSPSTDTQYF. CDR3 nucleotides: TGTGCCAGCAGTTACCGGGACTCCCCTAGCACAGATACGCAGTATTTT. The chain has TRBV6-6 and TRBJ2-3; weak D call: TRBD2 (6 bases). V was cut by 2 bases and J by 0 bases, with 12 bases left in between. This CDR3 is built from 16 residues. Germline V gene sequence: CDR1 MNHNY, CDR2 SVGAGI (reference sequence).

This chain uses TRBV7-9 with TRBJ2-2; 9 nucleotides align to TRBD1. The CDR3 extends over 16 amino acids. V lost 7 bases to trimming and J lost 6 bases; unmatched junction nucleotides: 12. Germline CDR1 is SEHNR and CDR2 is FQNEAQ (reference sequence). The CDR3 DNA reads as TGTGCCAGCATCGTCTGGACAGGGGTGTTCGCCGGGGAGCTGTTTTTT. Translation: CASIVWTGVFAGELFF.

The chain couples TRBV6-5 to TRBJ2-7; 7 bases map to TRBD1. This CDR3 has 13 amino acids. Per germline, CDR1 MNHEY and CDR2 SVGAGI. V dropped 7 bases and J dropped 4; count of bases not matched to a gene: 7. CDR3 nucleotides: TGTGCCAGCAAGACACAGGGGTTATACGAGCAGTACTTC. The encoded protein is CASKTQGLYEQYF.

This sequence joins TRBV11-2 and TRBJ1-1; the match to TRBD1 covers 8 bases. The CDR3 sequence is 15 residues long. Germline lookup yields CDR1 SGHAT and CDR2 FQNNGV. V trimming: 5 bases; J trimming: 0 bases; junction bases outside the gene matches: 5. The CDR3 DNA is TGTGCCAGCAGCCATTGGACAGGGTTGAACACTGAAGCTTTCTTT. Translated, it gives CASSHWTGLNTEAFF.

This chain joins TRBV19 and TRBJ1-3; D ambiguous. V shed 3 bases and J shed 3 bases, with 9 bases lying between them. The CDR3 extends over 14 amino acids. Germline loops: CDR1 LNHDA, CDR2 SQIVND (reference sequence). The CDR3 protein is CASSIQAGGNTIYF. The CDR3 nucleotides read TGTGCCAGTAGTATCCAGGCCGGTGGAAACACCATATATTTT.

The V and J genes are TRBV7-9 and TRBJ2-1, with D maybe TRBD2 (5 bases). Germline assignment: CDR1 SEHNR and CDR2 FQNEAQ (reference sequence). The CDR3 is made up of 15 amino acids. The V and J ends lost 0 bases and 10 bases respectively, with 16 bases between them. The CDR3 region has the DNA TGTGCCAGCAGCTTAGCCGCGGGTGGAGCAGGCGAGCAGTTCTTC. Translating it yields CASSLAAGGAGEQFF.

The V and J genes are TRBV6-5 and TRBJ1-6; TRBD1 agrees at 9 bases. The CDR3 runs to 16 residues. The germline V gene encodes CDR1 MNHEY and CDR2 SVGAGI. With V trimmed by 0 bases and J by 7 bases, 4 bases remained unmatched. CDR3 sequence: CASSYSGQGGNSPLHF. In DNA form, the CDR3 reads TGTGCCAGCAGTTACTCGGGACAGGGAGGGAATTCACCCCTCCACTTT.

The chain recombines TRBV2 with TRBJ2-3; 8 positions agree with TRBD1. The germline V gene encodes CDR1 SNHLY and CDR2 FYNNEI. The CDR3 covers 17 residues. J was trimmed by 0 bases and V by 6 bases; bases with no gene match: 11. Here the CDR3 reads CASSPQGASSSTDTQYF. The CDR3 DNA is TGTGCCAGCAGCCCGCAGGGGGCAAGCTCTAGCACAGATACGCAGTATTTT.

The CDR3 region is CASSPDGDVPKNIQYF. Written as DNA, the CDR3 is TGTGCCAGCAGCCCCGACGGGGATGTACCCAAAAACATTCAGTACTTC. The chain is built from TRBV5-5 and TRBJ2-4; D is perhaps TRBD2 (5 bases). Trimming took off 4 bases at V and 2 bases at J, with 16 bases between the two ends. CDR3 size: 16 residues. Germline V gene data show CDR1 as SGHKS and CDR2 as YYEKEE (reference sequence).

This sequence joins TRBV4-1 and TRBJ1-5; 7 positions match TRBD1. The CDR3 runs to 15 residues. The trim removed 1 base at V and 6 bases at J, leaving 6 bases unmatched. CDR1 and CDR2 (germline): MGHRA, YSYEKL. In DNA, the CDR3 is TGCGCCAGCAGCCAAGCGGAGACAGGGATTCAGCCCCAGCATTTT. This gives the protein CASSQAETGIQPQHF.

This clone was counted a few times. The chain carries TRBV2 and TRBJ2-7; 9 bases are a match to TRBD1. Trimming took 10 bases from V and 6 from J; bases not matched to a gene: 10. The germline gives CDR1 SNHLY, CDR2 FYNNEI. The CDR3 extends over 13 amino acids. The CDR3 nucleotides read TGTGCCACATCCGGGACAGGGTACGTCGAGCAGTACTTC. Encoded protein: CATSGTGYVEQYF.

The gene calls are TRBV5-1 and TRBJ1-5; D call uncertain. CDR1 is SGHRS and CDR2 is YFSETQ in the germline V gene. This CDR3 region has 14 residues. V was shortened by 0 bases and J by 3 bases, with 7 bases between the two germline ends. The CDR3 coding sequence is TGCGCCAGCAGCTTGGGACAAGCCAATCAGCCCCAGCATTTT. Amino acid sequence: CASSLGQANQPQHF.

The chain has TRBV25-1 and TRBJ2-1; 9 nucleotides agree with TRBD1. Germline values: CDR1 MGHDK, CDR2 SYGVNS. V lost 0 bases, J lost 8 bases, and 8 bases stayed unmatched. The CDR3 spans 16 residues. In DNA form, the CDR3 reads TGTGCCAGCAGTGAATATAGCACAGGGGGCTATTATGAGCAGTTCTTC. Amino acids: CASSEYSTGGYYEQFF.

V and J are TRBV19 and TRBJ1-6, with D maybe TRBD1 (6 bases). V was cut by 2 bases and J by 7 bases, with 27 bases left in between. CDR1 LNHDA and CDR2 SQIVND come from the germline V gene (reference sequence). The CDR3 is 20 amino acids. The CDR3, as DNA: TGTGCCAGTAGTATACGGATTCGGCGGGGGCGAGAAGCCGTAAATTCACCCCTCCACTTT. Encoded protein: CASSIRIRRGREAVNSPLHF.

The chain couples TRBV30 to TRBJ1-5; D gene unclear. CDR1 GTSNPN and CDR2 SVGIG come from the germline V gene (reference sequence). V lost 2 bases and J 3 bases, leaving 8 bases between the germline ends. The CDR3 contains 13 residues. As DNA, the CDR3 is TGTGCCTGGAGTTCCGTCTTCAATCAGCCCCAGCATTTT. This encodes CAWSSVFNQPQHF.

The chain combines TRBV29-1 with TRBJ1-2, with 7 bases lining up with TRBD1. The CDR3 extends over 13 amino acids. Germline lookup yields CDR1 SQVTM and CDR2 ANQGSEA. V was pared by 7 bases and J by 4 bases, with 9 bases of the junction left unmatched. CDR3 protein: CSAKEGAAYGYTF. CDR3 sequence (DNA): TGCAGCGCCAAGGAGGGGGCGGCCTATGGCTACACCTTC.

In this sample, this clone turned up a few times. The chain couples TRBV5-5 to TRBJ1-2; the D gene is possibly TRBD1 (5 bases). The germline gives CDR1 SGHKS, CDR2 YYEKEE (reference sequence). Trimming took off 3 bases at V and 4 bases at J, with 7 bases between the two ends. The CDR3 sequence is 12 residues long. For the CDR3, the DNA is TGTGCCAGCAGCTATAGGGGCTATGGCTACACCTTC. This sequence encodes CASSYRGYGYTF.

The chain couples TRBV5-1 to TRBJ1-5, with D possibly matching TRBD1 (6 bases). The CDR3 extends over 14 amino acids. Germline lookup yields CDR1 SGHRS and CDR2 YFSETQ. Trimming removed 0 bases at V and 5 bases at J, with 9 bases between. The chain's CDR3 is CASSLEGQDQPQHF. DNA for the CDR3: TGCGCCAGCAGCTTGGAGGGACAAGATCAGCCCCAGCATTTT.

This clone was recorded once. The V gene is TRBV7-2, the J gene TRBJ1-5; D unresolved. CDR3 length equals 13 residues. CDR1 is SGHTA, CDR2 FQGNSA, per germline. V dropped 10 bases and J dropped 0 bases, with 10 bases sitting between them. The CDR3 loop is CATRQYSNQPQHF. DNA for the CDR3: TGTGCCACGAGGCAGTATAGCAATCAGCCCCAGCATTTT.

This clone was found a few times. The chain joins TRBV18 to TRBJ2-7; 9 nucleotides line up with TRBD2. After removal of 3 bases from V and 7 bases from J, the junction contained 13 bases not matched to a gene. Germline V gene sequence: CDR1 KGHSH, CDR2 LQKENI. CDR3 size: 16 residues. The CDR3 spells CASSPVSGGILLEQYF. The CDR3 coding sequence is TGTGCCAGCTCACCTGTAAGCGGGGGGATTCTTTTGGAGCAGTACTTC.